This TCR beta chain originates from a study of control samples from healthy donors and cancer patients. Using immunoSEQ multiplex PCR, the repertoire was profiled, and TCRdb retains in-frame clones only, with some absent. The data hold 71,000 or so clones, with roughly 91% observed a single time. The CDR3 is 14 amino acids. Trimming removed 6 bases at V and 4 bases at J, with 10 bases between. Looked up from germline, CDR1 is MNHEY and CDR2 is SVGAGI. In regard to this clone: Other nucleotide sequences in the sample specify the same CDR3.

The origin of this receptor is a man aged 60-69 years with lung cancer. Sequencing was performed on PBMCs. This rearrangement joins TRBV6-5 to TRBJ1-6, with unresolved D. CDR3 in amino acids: CASSSGPYNSPLHF. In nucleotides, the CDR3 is TGTGCCAGCAGCTCCGGGCCGTATAATTCACCCCTCCACTTT.